This is a list of T cell receptor beta chains from one sample in a study of blood T cell repertoires in COVID-19. Generated by immunoSEQ multiplex PCR, the TCRdb table keeps only in-frame clones and is missing some. The sample holds fewer than 200,000 clones, about nine tenths seen once. Sequencing input: PBMCs or T cells enriched from blood (not recorded which). These receptors came from a woman aged 18-35 years who had recovered from COVID-19. The CDR3 runs from the conserved cysteine through the conserved F or W. The D gene is left open where the match is weak. Expanded clones are given a class, and other clones once, few, many or no size at all.

clone size	CDR3 length	V gene	D gene	J gene	CDR3 protein	CDR3 DNA
few	15	TRBV18	TRBD1	TRBJ1-1	CASSPGTGENTEAFF	TGTGCCAGCTCACCAGGTACAGGGGAGAACACTGAAGCTTTCTTT
-	13	TRBV2	TRBD2	TRBJ2-5	CASRLAREGTQYF	TGTGCCAGCAGACTAGCGCGCGAGGGGACCCAGTACTTC
-	14	TRBV28	TRBD1	TRBJ1-2	CATPSIDREGGYTF	TGTGCCACCCCGAGTATTGACAGGGAAGGCGGCTACACCTTC
-	16	TRBV18	TRBD2	TRBJ2-1	CASSPELAVSYNEQFF	TGTGCCAGCTCACCCGAACTAGCGGTATCCTACAATGAGCAGTTCTTC
-	13	TRBV2	TRBD1	TRBJ1-2	CASSFGQGRGYTF	TGTGCCAGCAGCTTTGGACAGGGTAGAGGCTACACCTTC
few	14	TRBV4-1	TRBD1	TRBJ1-1	CASSTRQGHTEAFF	TGCGCCAGCAGCACTCGACAGGGACACACTGAAGCTTTCTTT
-	17	TRBV5-1	-	TRBJ2-7	CASSPVLARGRGFEQYF	TGCGCCAGCAGCCCCGTTTTAGCTCGGGGAAGGGGGTTCGAGCAGTACTTC
-	17	TRBV3-1/TRBV3-2	TRBD2	TRBJ2-1	CASSQGTSGRLGNEQFF	TGTGCCAGCAGCCAGGGGACTAGCGGGAGATTGGGGAATGAGCAGTTCTTC
few	12	TRBV14	-	TRBJ2-7	CASSPSSYEQYF	TGTGCCAGCAGCCCTAGCTCCTACGAGCAGTACTTC
-	14	TRBV3-1/TRBV3-2	-	TRBJ2-7	CASSPGVEGYEQYF	TGTGCCAGCAGCCCTGGGGTTGAGGGCTACGAGCAGTACTTC
-	16	TRBV4-1	-	TRBJ2-5	CASSPRTGNTIETQYF	TGCGCCAGCAGCCCCCGGACTGGAAATACTATAGAGACCCAGTACTTC
once	16	TRBV5-1	TRBD1	TRBJ2-1	CASSLIGQGAAGEQFF	TGCGCCAGCAGCTTGATCGGGCAGGGGGCGGCGGGTGAGCAGTTCTTC
-	16	TRBV10-3	TRBD2	TRBJ2-2	CAISLTSGSGTGELFF	TGTGCCATCAGCTTGACTAGCGGGAGTGGAACCGGGGAGCTGTTTTTT
-	16	TRBV5-1	TRBD1	TRBJ1-1	CASSPALQGGNTEAFF	TGCGCCAGCAGCCCGGCCCTACAGGGGGGAAACACTGAAGCTTTCTTT
-	15	TRBV5-6	TRBD1	TRBJ2-7	CASSGGTGGLHEQYF	TGTGCCAGCAGCGGCGGGACAGGGGGTCTCCACGAGCAGTACTTC
-	13	TRBV27	-	TRBJ2-7	CASSLTGNYEQYF	TGTGCCAGCAGTTTGACGGGGAACTACGAGCAGTACTTC
-	16	TRBV19	-	TRBJ1-2	CASSIVGVGQIDGYTF	TGTGCCAGTAGTATCGTCGGGGTTGGACAGATAGATGGCTACACCTTC
-	18	TRBV2	-	TRBJ1-6	CASSELYRGQSHNSPLHF	TGTGCCAGCAGTGAACTTTACCGCGGACAGAGCCATAATTCACCCCTCCACTTT
-	15	TRBV25-1	TRBD1	TRBJ1-2	CASSVGTGGLHGYTF	TGTGCCAGCAGTGTCGGGACAGGGGGCCTCCATGGCTACACCTTC
-	12	TRBV12-3/TRBV12-4	-	TRBJ1-5	CASSPRDQPQHF	TGTGCCAGCAGTCCTCGCGATCAGCCCCAGCATTTT
-	16	TRBV27	TRBD1	TRBJ1-3	CASSSTGREPGNTIYF	TGTGCCAGCAGTTCGACAGGGCGAGAACCTGGAAACACCATATATTTT
few	10	TRBV20-1	-	TRBJ2-3	CSAAGAVGYF	TGCAGTGCTGCGGGCGCCGTAGGGTATTTT